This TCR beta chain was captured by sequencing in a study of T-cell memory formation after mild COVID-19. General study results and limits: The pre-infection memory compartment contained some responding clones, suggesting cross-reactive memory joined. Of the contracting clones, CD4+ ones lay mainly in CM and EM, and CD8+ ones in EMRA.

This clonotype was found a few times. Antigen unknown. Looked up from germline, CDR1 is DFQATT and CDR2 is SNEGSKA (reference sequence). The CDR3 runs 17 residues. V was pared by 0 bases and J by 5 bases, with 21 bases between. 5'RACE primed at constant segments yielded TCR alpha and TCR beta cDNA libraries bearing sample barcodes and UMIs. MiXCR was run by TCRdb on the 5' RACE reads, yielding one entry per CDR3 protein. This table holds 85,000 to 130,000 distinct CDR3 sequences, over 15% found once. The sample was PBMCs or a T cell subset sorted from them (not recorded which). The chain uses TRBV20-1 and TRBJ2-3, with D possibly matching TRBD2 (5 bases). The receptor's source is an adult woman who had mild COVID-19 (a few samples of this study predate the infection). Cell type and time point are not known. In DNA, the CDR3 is TGCAGTGCTAGAGATTTTTTCGAGGGTCGAGGGTTAGATACGCAGTATTTT. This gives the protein CSARDFFEGRGLDTQYF.